These 10 T cell receptor beta chains were all obtained from the same sample, sequenced in a study of T cell changes during pregnancy in multiple sclerosis. Sequencing used immunoSEQ multiplex PCR; TCRdb keeps in-frame clones, though not all of them. The table records tens of thousands of clones, 90% to 95% of them present only once. Specimen: peripheral blood, collected in the third trimester of pregnancy. The origin of the receptors is a female donor in good health, enrolled as a control in a pregnancy study.

V is TRBV5-1 and J is TRBJ1-4, with 7 bases that match TRBD1. CDR3 length: 14 amino acids. CDR1 is SGHRS, CDR2 YFSETQ, per germline. J was trimmed by 7 bases and V by 2 bases; bases with no gene match: 5. For the CDR3, the DNA is TGCGCCAGCAGCTTCAGGGGGATGGGTGAAAAACTGTTTTTT. This sequence encodes CASSFRGMGEKLFF.

The chain has TRBV5-5 and TRBJ1-5; D not resolved. Germline CDR1 is SGHKS and CDR2 is YYEKEE (reference sequence). This CDR3 is built from 18 residues. The ends were cut back, 4 bases at V and 2 bases at J, with 22 bases in the middle. CDR3 in DNA: TGTGCCAGCAGCCCCTTAGGTGAGAGAGTGGGAGGCAATCAGCCCCAGCATTTT. Its protein product is CASSPLGERVGGNQPQHF.

J is TRBJ1-6 and V is TRBV7-6; TRBD1 matches 7 bases. The CDR3 sequence is 16 residues long. The trim removed 1 base at V and 3 bases at J, leaving 3 bases unmatched. Looked up from germline, CDR1 is SGHVS and CDR2 is FNYEAQ. CDR3 sequence: CASSLVPGGYNSPLHF. In nucleotides, the CDR3 is TGTGCCAGCAGCTTAGTCCCAGGGGGCTATAATTCACCCCTCCACTTT.

The chain combines TRBV4-1 with TRBJ2-2, with TRBD2 matching 10 bases. V gave up 5 bases and J gave up 1 base; unmatched junction bases: 1. Germline-derived CDR1 and CDR2 are MGHRA and YSYEKL. CDR3 length: 15 residues. The CDR3 DNA is TGCGCCAGCAGCTTAGCGGGAGGGAACACCGGGGAGCTGTTTTTT. Protein: CASSLAGGNTGELFF.

The chain has TRBV13 and TRBJ1-1; a weak D match, TRBD1 (5 bases). CDR1 is PRHDT, CDR2 FYEKMQ, per germline (reference sequence). This CDR3 contains 15 residues. The V and J ends lost 5 bases and 0 bases respectively, with 13 bases between them. As DNA, the CDR3 is TGTGCCAGCAGCGTTAAGGGGCCAATGAACACTGAAGCTTTCTTT. Encoded protein: CASSVKGPMNTEAFF.

This chain connects TRBV5-1 to TRBJ2-3; 8 nucleotides match TRBD1. The CDR3 is 13 residues long. Germline V gene lookup returns CDR1 SGHRS and CDR2 YFSETQ. V shed 6 bases, J shed 5 bases, and the junction held 5 bases outside the gene matches. CDR3 amino acids: CASNGQGRDTQYF. The CDR3 DNA reads TGCGCCAGCAATGGACAGGGTCGAGATACGCAGTATTTT.

This chain links TRBV4-1 with TRBJ1-5; unclear D gene. Per the germline V gene, CDR1 is MGHRA and CDR2 is YSYEKL. This CDR3 region has 14 residues. Trimming pared 0 bases from V and 2 bases from J, leaving 5 bases between. CDR3 residues: CASSQDIGNQPQHF. The CDR3 DNA follows: TGCGCCAGCAGCCAAGATATAGGCAATCAGCCCCAGCATTTT.

V is TRBV6-6 and J is TRBJ2-7; D gene ambiguous. Trimming removed 9 bases from V and 7 bases from J, with 19 bases in between. The CDR3 has 13 amino acids. Germline CDR1 reads MNHNY; CDR2 reads SVGAGI (reference sequence). The CDR3 sequence is CASKQNSLWEQYF. As DNA, the CDR3 is TGTGCCAGTAAACAGAATTCCCTGTGGGAGCAGTACTTC.

This sequence joins TRBV5-8 and TRBJ1-1, with no clear D. Germline CDR1 and CDR2: SGHTS and YDEGEE. V lost 0 bases, J lost 3 bases, and 15 bases lay in between. CDR3 size: 16 residues. CDR3 bases: TGTGCCAGCAGCTTGGATGAAGGTGGGAGAGACACTGAAGCTTTCTTT. Residues: CASSLDEGGRDTEAFF.

V and J are TRBV15 and TRBJ1-2; TRBD1 matches 9 bases. The ends lost 0 bases at V and 11 bases at J; junction bases unmatched: 13. The CDR3 covers 16 residues. The germline V gene encodes CDR1 LNHNV and CDR2 YYDKDF (reference sequence). For the CDR3, the DNA is TGTGCCACCAGCAGAGATGGTACAGGGGGCTTAAGCGGGTACACCTTC. Its translation: CATSRDGTGGLSGYTF.